This passage covers 2 T cell receptor beta chains from one sample sequenced in a study of neurological immune-mediated disorders. TCRdb fed the 5' RACE reads into MiXCR, producing one record per CDR3 protein. The table includes fewer than 80,000 distinct CDR3 sequences, 4% to 5.5% detected once. The specimen sequenced was PBMCs. These receptors originate from a woman aged 45-60 years with multiple sclerosis.

The table lists this clonotype with many counts. This rearrangement joins TRBV6-4 to TRBJ2-1; D might be TRBD2 (5 bases). Germline loops: CDR1 MRHNA, CDR2 SNTAGT. The CDR3 extends over 14 amino acids. V dropped 2 bases and J dropped 6 bases, with 11 bases sitting between them. This CDR3 reads CASSDEPGGNEQFF. In DNA form, the CDR3 reads TGTGCCAGCAGTGACGAGCCCGGAGGCAATGAGCAGTTCTTC.

This clonotype was detected many times. V and J are TRBV12-3 or TRBV12-4 and TRBJ1-2; D might be TRBD1 (5 bases). CDR3 length: 12 residues. The V gene lost 2 bases and the J gene lost 8 bases, with 9 bases spanning the gap. The CDR3, as DNA: TGTGCCAGCAGTTTACGGGGGTACGGCTACACCTTC. Protein product: CASSLRGYGYTF.